This T cell receptor (beta chain) was documented in a study of T cells in Graves' hyperthyroidism and ophthalmopathy. The ends were cut back, 6 bases at V and 0 bases at J, with 15 bases in the middle. This CDR3 has 16 residues. From germline, CDR1 is MDHEN and CDR2 SYDVKM. Broader study findings: Ophthalmopathy onset followed model prediction by a median approximately seven months.

This clonotype has ten or more counts. Its antigen is unidentified. Template material for amplifying TCR beta CDR3 regions consisted of RNA transcripts. Using the HTBI primer set, a first-round RT-PCR was run on the TCR CDR3. TCRdb analysed the multiplex PCR reads with MiXCR anew, one entry per CDR3 protein. The sample includes about 350,000 distinct CDR3 sequences, 11% to 15% of them seen just once. This clonotype was obtained from a woman in her 30s with Graves' hyperthyroidism. Sequencing input: blood. V is TRBV28 and J is TRBJ2-4, with a tentative D call TRBD1 (5 bases). The chain's CDR3 is CASRSGAALAKNIQYF. For the CDR3, the DNA is TGTGCCAGCAGGTCTGGGGCAGCCCTAGCCAAAAACATTCAGTACTTC.